Listed here are 6 T cell receptor beta chains from one sample, sequenced in a study of CD8 T cells in ankylosing spondylitis. Study conclusions and caveats: Ankylosing spondylitis blood appeared to be characterized by a TCR beta motif of about eight highly homologous variants.

These receptors are not linked to any known antigen. TCRdb fed the 5' RACE reads into MiXCR, producing one record per CDR3 protein. The sample lists around 480,000 distinct CDR3 sequences; 15% to 20% were seen once. Sequencing used blood, either unsorted or a sorted T cell fraction (not recorded which). The source of these receptors is a male donor with ankylosing spondylitis.

This clonotype showed up just a few times. The rearrangement joins TRBV7-2 to TRBJ1-1, with TRBD1 identical over 9 bases. In germline, CDR1 is SGHTA, CDR2 FQGNSA. V lost 1 base to trimming and J lost 6 bases; unmatched junction nucleotides: 9. The length of the CDR3 is 16 residues. The CDR3 is CASSLDRGRKDAEAFF. CDR3 nucleotide sequence: TGTGCCAGCAGCTTAGACAGGGGGCGAAAAGACGCTGAAGCTTTCTTT.

V usage is TRBV6-1 and J usage is TRBJ2-1; D gene ambiguous. Germline V gene sequence: CDR1 MNHNS, CDR2 SASEGT. V lost 6 bases, J lost 8 bases, and 14 bases lay in between. The CDR3 is 13 amino acids. The CDR3 region is CASSLPQFDEQFF. CDR3 in DNA: TGTGCCAGCAGCTTGCCGCAGTTCGATGAGCAGTTCTTC.

The table lists this clonotype with a few counts. The rearrangement uses TRBV11-2 and TRBJ2-3; no definite D call. V lost 1 base and J 0 bases, leaving 11 bases between the germline ends. Germline values: CDR1 SGHAT, CDR2 FQNNGV. The CDR3 is 16 residues long. This CDR3 is CASSLVLAGSTDTQYF. DNA for the CDR3: TGTGCCAGCAGCTTAGTCTTGGCAGGAAGCACAGATACGCAGTATTTT.

This rearrangement joins TRBV7-2 to TRBJ2-3; D perhaps matches TRBD2 (6 bases). Germline V gives CDR1 SGHTA, CDR2 FQGNSA. V lost 1 base to trimming and J lost 0 bases, with 11 bases between them. This CDR3 contains 16 residues. CDR3 amino acids: CASSLGLGLSTDTQYF. DNA of the CDR3: TGTGCCAGCAGCTTAGGCCTGGGACTTAGCACAGATACGCAGTATTTT.

V is TRBV5-1 and J is TRBJ1-1, with 7 bases that match TRBD1. This CDR3 spans 16 amino acids. V gave up 3 bases and J gave up 3 bases; unmatched junction bases: 11. CDR1 is SGHRS and CDR2 is YFSETQ in the germline V gene. DNA of the CDR3: TGCGCCAGCAGCTCGGCGGACAGGTCCTTTTACACTGAAGCTTTCTTT. Its protein product is CASSSADRSFYTEAFF.

V gene TRBV18 combines with J gene TRBJ2-1; 8 nucleotides line up with TRBD1. The junction had 11 bases not matched to a gene; V was cut back by 5 bases and J by 8 bases. The V gene's germline CDR1 is KGHSH and CDR2 LQKENI. The CDR3 sequence is 15 residues long. The CDR3 region has the DNA TGTGCCAGCTCAAAACAGGGGGTTGGTTTAGATGAGCAGTTCTTC. Its translation: CASSKQGVGLDEQFF.